These 10 T cell receptor beta chains originate from one sample sequenced in a study of PD-L1 blockade in urothelial cancer. The assay was immunoSEQ multiplex PCR, and TCRdb's table has in-frame clones only and misses some. This table holds around 1,800 clones, roughly 32% found once. Sample: tumor tissue, taken before atezolizumab (anti-PD-L1) treatment. Receptor source: a man aged 45-65 years with urothelial cancer.

The gene calls are TRBV6-7 and TRBJ1-2, with D unclear. TRBV6-7 is designated an ORF whose function remains uncertain. Deletions cut 5 bases from V and 4 bases from J, with 14 bases between. The CDR3 is 14 amino acids. The CDR3 is CASSDPNPSYGYTF. The CDR3 bases are TGTGCCAGCAGTGATCCAAATCCTAGCTATGGCTACACCTTC.

There are a few counts of this clone. The V call is TRBV6-8, the J call TRBJ2-1; 10 bases align to TRBD2. CDR3 size: 16 residues. Germline CDR1 MNHGY, CDR2 SAAAGT. Germline trimming cut 4 bases from V and 1 base from J; bases unmatched to any gene: 4. The CDR3 nucleotides are TGTGCCAGCAGTTCCAAACTAGCGGGGTCCTACAATGAGCAGTTCTTC. The encoded protein is CASSSKLAGSYNEQFF.

The chain combines TRBV18 with TRBJ1-2; 12 bases map to TRBD1. Trimming removed 0 bases from V and 5 bases from J; junction bases left unmatched: 4. This CDR3 comprises 16 residues. Germline values: CDR1 KGHSH, CDR2 LQKENI. The CDR3 loop is CASSPPGTGGKYGYTF. The CDR3 nucleotides read TGTGCCAGCTCACCACCGGGGACAGGGGGCAAGTATGGCTACACCTTC.

The chain uses TRBV19 and TRBJ2-2; 10 nucleotides agree with TRBD2. V gave up 6 bases and J gave up 5 bases; unmatched junction bases: 9. Germline loops: CDR1 LNHDA, CDR2 SQIVND (reference sequence). This CDR3 has 16 residues. CDR3 sequence: CASSRYELAGTGELFF. CDR3 coding DNA: TGTGCCAGTAGCCGCTACGAACTAGCGGGAACCGGGGAGCTGTTTTTT.

The chain links TRBV28 to TRBJ2-1, with 13 bases lining up with TRBD2. Germline CDR1 is MDHEN and CDR2 is SYDVKM. The ends lost 10 bases at V and 8 bases at J; junction bases unmatched: 11. The CDR3 spans 15 residues. The CDR3 nucleotides read TGTGCCATCATGTCCCCGGGACTAGCGGGATATGAGCAGTTCTTC. Amino acids: CAIMSPGLAGYEQFF.

The gene calls are TRBV18 and TRBJ2-6; 7 bases agree with TRBD1. Germline CDR1 KGHSH, CDR2 LQKENI. This CDR3 contains 15 residues. The junction had 3 bases not matched to a gene; V was cut back by 5 bases and J by 2 bases. The CDR3 DNA follows: TGTGCCAGCTCAATTACAGGGGCTGGGGCCAACGTCCTGACTTTC. Residues: CASSITGAGANVLTF. Variable domain in full (rest from reference TRBV18 and TRBJ2-6): NAGVMQNPRHLVRRRGQEARLRCSPMKGHSHVYWYRQLPEEGLKFMVYLQKENIIDESGMPKERFSAEFPKEGPSILRIQQVVRGDSAAYFCASSITGAGANVLTFGAGSRLTVL.

This clone ranks as medium-sized. The rearrangement links TRBV9 to TRBJ1-6, with TRBD1 identical over 8 bases. The J segment lost 8 bases and the V segment lost 5 bases, leaving 6 bases of the junction unmatched. The germline CDR1 and CDR2 sequences are SGDLS and YYNGEE. The CDR3 loop spans 14 amino acids. The CDR3 sequence: CASSVQGAYSPLHF. The DNA for the CDR3 is TGTGCCAGCAGTGTCCAGGGGGCTTATTCACCCCTCCACTTT.

This clone is labeled as medium-sized. The J gene is TRBJ1-3, the V gene TRBV9; weak D call: TRBD1 (5 bases). CDR3 length: 21 residues. Germline CDR1 and CDR2: SGDLS and YYNGEE. V lost 0 bases and J 2 bases, leaving 27 bases between the germline ends. The chain's CDR3 is CASSVATGGAESLGAGNTIYF. As DNA, the CDR3 is TGTGCCAGCAGCGTAGCTACCGGGGGAGCGGAGTCTCTCGGGGCTGGAAACACCATATATTTT. Full variable domain (remainder filled in from reference TRBV9 and TRBJ1-3): DSGVTQTPKHLITATGQRVTLRCSPRSGDLSVYWYQQSLDQGLQFLIQYYNGEERAKGNILERFSAQQFPDLHSELNLSSLELGDSALYFCASSVATGGAESLGAGNTIYFGEGSWLTVV.

This clone turned up a few times. J is TRBJ2-6 and V is TRBV6-8, with TRBD1 identical over 10 bases. The V gene end was trimmed by 6 bases and the J gene end by 3 bases; junction bases not matched to a gene: 11. The CDR3 runs to 18 residues. Germline values: CDR1 MNHGY, CDR2 SAAAGT. The CDR3 region is CASSHWTGGIVGANVLTF. CDR3 nucleotides: TGTGCCAGCAGCCACTGGACAGGGGGGATTGTTGGGGCCAACGTCCTGACTTTC.

This clone has more than one count but fewer than ten. The chain links TRBV28 to TRBJ1-5, with 7 bases that match TRBD1. The germline V gene has CDR1 MDHEN and CDR2 SYDVKM. The CDR3 is made up of 16 amino acids. J was trimmed by 4 bases and V by 6 bases; bases with no gene match: 12. CDR3 sequence reads: CASSPPRGGRNQPQHF. The CDR3 nucleotides read TGTGCCAGCAGCCCACCCAGGGGGGGAAGGAATCAGCCCCAGCATTTT.